Each of the 25 T cell receptor beta chains below was sequenced from the same sample in a study of T cells after yellow fever vaccination. TCRdb independently ran MiXCR on the 5' RACE reads; one entry per CDR3 protein. The table has almost 600,000 distinct CDR3 sequences, roughly 14% seen once. Sequenced material: PBMCs, taken on the day of the yellow fever booster vaccination. Receptors were obtained from a man in his thirties or forties who received the YFV17D yellow fever vaccine.

The chain is built from TRBV20-1 and TRBJ2-7; perhaps TRBD2 as D (5 bases). This CDR3 comprises 14 residues. The germline gives CDR1 DFQATT, CDR2 SNEGSKA (reference sequence). V lost 4 bases and J 1 base, leaving 14 bases between the germline ends. As DNA, the CDR3 is TGCAGTGCTATGCGAGGGAGTTTGTCCTACGAGCAGTACTTC. Its protein product is CSAMRGSLSYEQYF.

V usage is TRBV20-1 and J usage is TRBJ2-7; D call uncertain. V was clipped by 3 bases and J by 2 bases, with 11 bases between them. The CDR3 runs to 13 residues. Germline assignment: CDR1 DFQATT and CDR2 SNEGSKA (reference sequence). The CDR3 protein is CSASSQFTYEQYF. CDR3 coding DNA: TGCAGTGCTAGTTCGCAGTTTACCTACGAGCAGTACTTC.

This clonotype was counted at least ten times. This sequence joins TRBV27 and TRBJ2-7; TRBD2 aligns across 7 bases. Germline CDR1 reads MNHEY; CDR2 reads SMNVEV (reference sequence). After removal of 7 bases from V and 3 bases from J, the junction contained 3 bases not matched to a gene. There are 12 residues in the CDR3. The CDR3 is CASKKRGYEQYF. In DNA form, the CDR3 reads TGTGCCAGCAAGAAGCGGGGCTACGAGCAGTACTTC.

This clonotype was picked up a small number of times. This chain links TRBV20-1 with TRBJ2-4; D is uncertain. Germline V gene data show CDR1 as DFQATT and CDR2 as SNEGSKA (reference sequence). V lost 3 bases and J 5 bases, leaving 5 bases between the germline ends. CDR3 length: 11 residues. The DNA for the CDR3 is TGCAGTGCTAGTACCCAAAACATTCAGTACTTC. Amino acids: CSASTQNIQYF.

This clonotype was picked up a small number of times. The rearrangement links TRBV4-3 to TRBJ1-6; 7 positions match TRBD1. In germline, CDR1 is LGHNA, CDR2 YSLEER. CDR3 length: 16 amino acids. The V gene end was trimmed by 2 bases and the J gene end by 7 bases; junction bases not matched to a gene: 8. As DNA, the CDR3 is TGCGCCAGCAGCCAAACGGGGGGGACAGCAAATTCACCCCTCCACTTT. It yields the protein CASSQTGGTANSPLHF.

This clonotype has more than one count but fewer than ten. The chain combines TRBV5-4 with TRBJ2-5; 10 positions agree with TRBD2. The CDR3 has 15 amino acids. V lost 4 bases to trimming and J lost 0 bases; unmatched junction nucleotides: 3. CDR1 and CDR2 (germline): SGHNT, YYREEE (reference sequence). In nucleotides, the CDR3 is TGTGCCAGCAGCGGGACTAGCGCCTACCAAGAGACCCAGTACTTC. This encodes CASSGTSAYQETQYF. The full variable domain, completed using reference TRBV5-4 and TRBJ2-5, is ETGVTQSPTHLIKTRGQQVTLRCSSQSGHNTVSWYQQALGQGPQFIFQYYREEENGRGNFPPRFSGLQFPNYSSELNVNALELDDSALYLCASSGTSAYQETQYFGPGTRLLVL.

The CDR3 loop is CASSKDSGSYEQYF. CDR3 nucleotides: TGTGCCAGCAGCAAGGACAGCGGGAGCTACGAGCAGTACTTC. The J gene is TRBJ2-7, the V gene TRBV5-5; 8 nucleotides line up with TRBD2. Germline V CDR1 and CDR2: SGHKS, YYEKEE (reference sequence). The J segment lost 3 bases and the V segment lost 4 bases, leaving 6 bases of the junction unmatched. The CDR3 is 14 residues long.

This chain uses TRBV5-1 with TRBJ2-3, with 10 positions matching TRBD2. The V gene's germline CDR1 is SGHRS and CDR2 YFSETQ. The CDR3 contains 17 residues. V dropped 4 bases and J dropped 9; count of bases not matched to a gene: 17. For the CDR3, the DNA is TGCGCCAGCAGCCCAGCTCCCCTTTTAGCGGGAGGAGAAACGCAGTATTTT. Translating gives CASSPAPLLAGGETQYF. The full variable domain, completed using reference TRBV5-1 and TRBJ2-3, is KAGVTQTPRYLIKTRGQQVTLSCSPISGHRSVSWYQQTPGQGLQFLFEYFSETQRNKGNFPGRFSGRQFSNSRSEMNVSTLELGDSALYLCASSPAPLLAGGETQYFGPGTRLTVL.

This clonotype has only a few counts. The J gene is TRBJ2-5, the V gene TRBV6-2 or TRBV6-3; D call uncertain. The CDR3 spans 17 residues. The V end was cut by 4 bases, the J end by 2 bases, with 20 bases between. Germline V gives CDR1 MNHEY, CDR2 SVGEGT. The CDR3 spells CASSLARTGSVQETQYF. CDR3 coding DNA: TGTGCCAGCAGTTTGGCGAGAACCGGCAGTGTACAAGAGACCCAGTACTTC.

This chain links TRBV24-1 with TRBJ2-7; D is uncertain. V was clipped by 3 bases and J by 6 bases, with 17 bases between them. The length of the CDR3 is 15 residues. Per the germline V gene, CDR1 is KGHDR and CDR2 is SFDVKD. CDR3 sequence reads: CATSDPPRNKGEQYF. Here the CDR3 DNA reads TGTGCCACCAGTGATCCCCCGCGGAACAAGGGCGAGCAGTACTTC.

The V and J genes are TRBV5-1 and TRBJ2-7; no reliable D call. Germline values: CDR1 SGHRS, CDR2 YFSETQ. Trimming removed 0 bases from V and 2 bases from J, with 12 bases in between. The CDR3 runs to 15 residues. The CDR3 reads CASSLGSAVTYEQYF. CDR3 in DNA: TGCGCCAGCAGCTTGGGGTCGGCAGTAACCTACGAGCAGTACTTC.

This clonotype showed up many times. This CDR3 is CASSLPGSFEQFF. CDR3 in DNA: TGTGCCAGCAGCTTACCCGGGAGTTTTGAGCAGTTCTTC. The chain carries TRBV7-9 and TRBJ2-1, with D possibly being TRBD2 (6 bases). Trimming left V 2 bases short and J 9 bases short, with 11 bases between. This CDR3 comprises 13 residues. Germline values: CDR1 SEHNR, CDR2 FQNEAQ (reference sequence).

This sequence joins TRBV15 and TRBJ1-1; D is possibly TRBD1 (5 bases). The germline V gene has CDR1 LNHNV and CDR2 YYDKDF (reference sequence). The CDR3 is 14 amino acids. V shed 0 bases and J shed 11 bases, with 16 bases lying between them. CDR3 nucleotide sequence: TGTGCCACCAGCAGAGACAGGGTTTCTGTTCGGGCTTTCTTT. Translated: CATSRDRVSVRAFF.

The genes are TRBV5-1 and TRBJ2-1; 8 bases match TRBD2. Germline V gives CDR1 SGHRS, CDR2 YFSETQ. J gave up 7 bases and V 4 bases, and 10 bases lay outside the gene matches. The CDR3 extends over 15 amino acids. For the CDR3, the DNA is TGCGCCAGCAGCCGTAAGCGGGAGTCTATTAATGAGCAGTTCTTC. Translated, it gives CASSRKRESINEQFF.

This chain links TRBV7-3 with TRBJ2-3, with 10 bases aligning to TRBD2. Germline lookup yields CDR1 SGHTA and CDR2 FQGTGA. This CDR3 spans 13 amino acids. The trim removed 4 bases at V and 6 bases at J, leaving 1 base unmatched. In DNA form, the CDR3 reads TGTGCCAGCAGCTGGACTAGCGGCGATACGCAGTATTTT. It translates to CASSWTSGDTQYF. Based on the CDR3 plus reference TRBV7-3 and TRBJ2-3, the full variable domain is GAGVSQTPSNKVTEKGKYVELRCDPISGHTALYWYRQSLGQGPEFLIYFQGTGAADDSGLPNDRFFAVRPEGSVSTLKIQRTERGDSAVYLCASSWTSGDTQYFGPGTRLTVL.

This clonotype has more than one count but fewer than ten. The chain carries TRBV5-5 and TRBJ1-5; D gene ambiguous. This CDR3 is 16 amino acids long. The germline V gene encodes CDR1 SGHKS and CDR2 YYEKEE (reference sequence). V shed 2 bases and J shed 2 bases, with 14 bases lying between them. The CDR3 protein is CASSFRGLRGNQPQHF. The CDR3 region has the DNA TGTGCCAGCAGCTTCCGCGGGCTTAGGGGCAATCAGCCCCAGCATTTT.

This clonotype was seen a handful of times. The chain recombines TRBV5-1 with TRBJ2-3, with D tentatively TRBD2 (6 bases). There are 16 residues in the CDR3. Trimming removed 4 bases from V and 3 bases from J, with 18 bases in between. Looked up from germline, CDR1 is SGHRS and CDR2 is YFSETQ. As DNA, the CDR3 is TGCGCCAGCAGCCGCCTTAGCGGAAGAAGAACAGATACGCAGTATTTT. Protein sequence: CASSRLSGRRTDTQYF.

The chain uses TRBV29-1 and TRBJ2-1, with TRBD1 identical over 9 bases. V lost 0 bases to trimming and J lost 6 bases; unmatched junction nucleotides: 6. Germline CDR1 reads SQVTM; CDR2 reads ANQGSEA. The CDR3 runs to 15 residues. The CDR3 here is CSVEDLGTGPNEQFF. The CDR3 coding sequence is TGCAGCGTTGAAGATCTGGGGACAGGGCCCAATGAGCAGTTCTTC.

This clonotype has ten or more counts. V usage is TRBV15 and J usage is TRBJ2-1; 7 nucleotides line up with TRBD2. The CDR3 is 16 amino acids. Germline V gene sequence: CDR1 LNHNV, CDR2 YYDKDF (reference sequence). Trimming at V came to 0 bases and at J to 2 bases, leaving 4 bases not matched to a gene. CDR3 protein: CATSRDLAETYNEQFF. The CDR3 nucleotides read TGTGCCACCAGCAGAGACCTAGCGGAAACCTACAATGAGCAGTTCTTC. Complete variable domain (other parts from reference TRBV15 and TRBJ2-1): DAMVIQNPRYQVTQFGKPVTLSCSQTLNHNVMYWYQQKSSQAPKLLFHYYDKDFNNEADTPDNFQSRRPNTSFCFLDIRSPGLGDTAMYLCATSRDLAETYNEQFFGPGTRLTVL.

This clonotype was seen just once. The CDR3 does not close with the conserved phenylalanine or tryptophan, likely indicating a read error. The chain combines TRBV13 with TRBJ2-2; 10 positions agree with TRBD1. This CDR3 contains 16 residues. Germline loops: CDR1 PRHDT, CDR2 FYEKMQ (reference sequence). Unmatched junction bases numbered 9, after V lost 4 bases and J lost 7 bases. The chain's CDR3 is CASSSGTGEGNGELFS. CDR3 sequence (DNA): TGTGCCAGCAGCTCCGGGACAGGGGAAGGGAACGGGGAGCTGTTTTCT.

A few counts support this clonotype. The J gene is TRBJ1-1, the V gene TRBV11-2; D gene unclear. Per the germline V gene, CDR1 is SGHAT and CDR2 is FQNNGV. The length of the CDR3 is 20 residues. V lost 2 bases and J lost 3, with 28 bases in between. The CDR3 is CASSLQNPTRIRSIDTEAFF. The CDR3, as DNA: TGTGCCAGCAGCTTACAGAACCCGACAAGGATCCGCAGCATCGACACTGAAGCTTTCTTT.

This clonotype was counted a few times. This sequence joins TRBV12-3 or TRBV12-4 and TRBJ2-7; D tentatively fits TRBD1 or TRBD2 (6 bases each). The CDR3 spans 15 residues. The V end was cut by 5 bases, the J end by 9 bases, with 23 bases between. The CDR3 DNA reads TGTGCCAGCAGTCCCTCCGGGGGCTCCTACGAACGGCAGTACTTC. Residues: CASSPSGGSYERQYF.

The rearrangement joins TRBV15 to TRBJ1-4; perhaps TRBD1 as D (5 bases). CDR1 is LNHNV, CDR2 YYDKDF, per germline (reference sequence). Trimming removed 0 bases at V and 2 bases at J, with 7 bases between. This CDR3 comprises 15 residues. CDR3 DNA: TGTGCCACCAGCAGAGAGGGACGGACTAATGAAAAACTGTTTTTT. This gives the protein CATSREGRTNEKLFF.

This rearrangement joins TRBV4-1 to TRBJ2-3, with D possibly being TRBD1 or TRBD2 (6 bases each). V was shortened by 3 bases and J by 5 bases, with 24 bases between the two germline ends. Germline loops: CDR1 MGHRA, CDR2 YSYEKL. The CDR3 loop spans 18 amino acids. The CDR3: CASSHAGATRGHGDTQYF. In nucleotides, the CDR3 is TGCGCCAGCAGCCACGCCGGGGCCACCCGGGGGCATGGAGATACGCAGTATTTT.

The chain is built from TRBV7-2 and TRBJ2-1; 7 nucleotides agree with TRBD2. CDR1 and CDR2 from the germline V gene are SGHTA and FQGNSA. Trimming took 7 bases from V and 9 from J; bases not matched to a gene: 18. CDR3 length: 16 residues. CDR3: CASNRNGGRLGSEQFF. Here the CDR3 DNA reads TGTGCCAGCAACCGAAACGGCGGGAGATTAGGGAGTGAGCAGTTCTTC. Together with reference TRBV7-2 and TRBJ2-1, the CDR3 gives the full variable domain: GAGVSQSPSNKVTEKGKDVELRCDPISGHTALYWYRQSLGQGLEFLIYFQGNSAPDKSGLPSDRFSAERTGGSVSTLTIQRTQQEDSAVYLCASNRNGGRLGSEQFFGPGTRLTVL.